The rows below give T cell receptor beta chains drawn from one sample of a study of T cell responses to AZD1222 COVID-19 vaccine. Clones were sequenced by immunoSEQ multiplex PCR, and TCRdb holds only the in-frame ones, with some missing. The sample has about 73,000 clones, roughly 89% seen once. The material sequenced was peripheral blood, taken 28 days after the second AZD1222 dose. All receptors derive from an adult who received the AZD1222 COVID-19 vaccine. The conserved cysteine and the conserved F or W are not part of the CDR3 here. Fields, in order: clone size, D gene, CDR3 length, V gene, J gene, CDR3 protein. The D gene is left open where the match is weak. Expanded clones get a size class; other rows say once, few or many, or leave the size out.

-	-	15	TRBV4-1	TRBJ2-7	ASSQEMSRITPYEQY
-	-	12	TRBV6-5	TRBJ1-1	ASSRQRVITEAF
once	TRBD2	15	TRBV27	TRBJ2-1	ASSLPSGSLPYNEQF
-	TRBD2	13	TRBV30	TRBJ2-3	AWSWAFSGRDTQY
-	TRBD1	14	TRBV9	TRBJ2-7	ASSVTGTGASYEQY
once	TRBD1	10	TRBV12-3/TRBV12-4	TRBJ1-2	ATLGQGYGYT
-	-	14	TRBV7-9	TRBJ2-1	ASSPTAQTPYNEQF
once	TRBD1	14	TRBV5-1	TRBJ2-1	ASSLTPLDRGPEQF
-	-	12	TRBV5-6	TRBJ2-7	ASSSSDPYYEQY
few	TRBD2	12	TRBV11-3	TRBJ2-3	ASSRGRAPDTQY
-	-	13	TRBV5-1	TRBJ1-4	ASRRQEAPNEKLF
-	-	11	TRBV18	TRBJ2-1	ASSSSVYNEQF
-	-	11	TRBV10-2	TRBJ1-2	ASSDGRDYGYT
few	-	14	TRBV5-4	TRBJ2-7	ASSRPEGRGSYEQY
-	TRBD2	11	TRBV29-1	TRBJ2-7	SVVGGSSYEQY
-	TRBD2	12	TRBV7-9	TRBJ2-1	ASSLDGTSYEQF
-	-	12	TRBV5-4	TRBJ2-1	ASSLVYRYNEQF
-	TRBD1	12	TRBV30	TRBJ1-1	AWRLTGGYTEAF
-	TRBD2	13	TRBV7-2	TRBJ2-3	ASSSGLQVPDTQY
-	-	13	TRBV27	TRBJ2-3	ASSLWGIKTDTQY
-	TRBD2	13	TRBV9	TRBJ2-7	ASPGSAGVRNEQY
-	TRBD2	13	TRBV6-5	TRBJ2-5	ASSSLSGAQETQY
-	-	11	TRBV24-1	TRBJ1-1	ATSGRDTDEAF
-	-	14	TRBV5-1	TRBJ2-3	ASSPRSVVATDTQY
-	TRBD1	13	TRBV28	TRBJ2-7	ASSSTGGFSYEQY
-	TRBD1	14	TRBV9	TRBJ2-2	ASSPTGTAFTGELF
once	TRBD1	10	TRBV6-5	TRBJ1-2	ASHRGLGGYT
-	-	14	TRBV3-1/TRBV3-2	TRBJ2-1	ASSLLPSGPYNEQF
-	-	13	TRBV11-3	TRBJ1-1	ASSLRGEGNTEAF
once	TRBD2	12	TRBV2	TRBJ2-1	ASIPSGVRSEQF
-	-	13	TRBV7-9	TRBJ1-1	ASSFNPIGSTEAF
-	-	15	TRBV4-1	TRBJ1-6	ASSLSRDLSYNSPLH
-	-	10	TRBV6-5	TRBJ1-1	ASSPGGTEAF
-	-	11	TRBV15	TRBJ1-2	ATRRTAEYGYT
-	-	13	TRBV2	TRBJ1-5	ASSEGSGSNQPQH
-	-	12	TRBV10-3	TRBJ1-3	ACLRDRSGNTIY
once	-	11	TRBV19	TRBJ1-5	ASSIVAGQPQH